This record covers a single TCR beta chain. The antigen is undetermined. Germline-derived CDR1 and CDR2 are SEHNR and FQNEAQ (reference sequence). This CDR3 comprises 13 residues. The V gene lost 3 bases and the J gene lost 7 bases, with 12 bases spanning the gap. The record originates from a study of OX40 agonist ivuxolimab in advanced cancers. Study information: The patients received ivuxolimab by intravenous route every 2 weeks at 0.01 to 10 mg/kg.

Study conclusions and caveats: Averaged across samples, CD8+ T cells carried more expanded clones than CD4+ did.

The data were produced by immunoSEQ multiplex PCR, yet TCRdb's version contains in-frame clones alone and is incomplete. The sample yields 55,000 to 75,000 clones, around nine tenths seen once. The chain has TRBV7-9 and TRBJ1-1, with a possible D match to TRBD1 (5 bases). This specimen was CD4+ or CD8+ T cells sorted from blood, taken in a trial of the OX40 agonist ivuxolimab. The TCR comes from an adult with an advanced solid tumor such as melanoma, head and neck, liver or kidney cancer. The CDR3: CASSFGWGNEAFF. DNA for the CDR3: TGTGCCAGCAGCTTTGGGTGGGGGAATGAAGCTTTCTTT.